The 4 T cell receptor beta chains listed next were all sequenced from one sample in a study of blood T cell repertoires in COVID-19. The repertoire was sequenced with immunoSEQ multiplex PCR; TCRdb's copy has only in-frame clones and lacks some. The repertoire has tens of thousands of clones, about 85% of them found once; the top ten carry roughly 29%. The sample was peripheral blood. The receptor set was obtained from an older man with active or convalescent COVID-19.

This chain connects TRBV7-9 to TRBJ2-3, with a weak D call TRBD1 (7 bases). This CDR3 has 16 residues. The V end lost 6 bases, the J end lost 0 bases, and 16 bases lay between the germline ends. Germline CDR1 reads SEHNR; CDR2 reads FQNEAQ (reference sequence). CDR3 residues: CASSSAGQPSTDTQYF. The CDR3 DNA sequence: TGTGCCAGCAGTAGTGCGGGACAGCCTAGCACAGATACGCAGTATTTT.

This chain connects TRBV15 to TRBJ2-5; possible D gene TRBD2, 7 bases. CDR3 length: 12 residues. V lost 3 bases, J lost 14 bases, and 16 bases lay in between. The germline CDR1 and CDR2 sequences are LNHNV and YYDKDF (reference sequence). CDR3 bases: TGTGCCACCAGCAGTATCCGGGGGGCCGTCTACTTC. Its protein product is CATSSIRGAVYF.

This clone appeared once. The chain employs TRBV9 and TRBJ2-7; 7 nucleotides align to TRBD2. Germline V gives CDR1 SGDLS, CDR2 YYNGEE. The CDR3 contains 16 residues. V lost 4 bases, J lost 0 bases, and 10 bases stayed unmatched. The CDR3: CASSPSGGGYSYEQYF. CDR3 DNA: TGTGCCAGCAGCCCCAGTGGGGGGGGATACTCCTACGAGCAGTACTTC.

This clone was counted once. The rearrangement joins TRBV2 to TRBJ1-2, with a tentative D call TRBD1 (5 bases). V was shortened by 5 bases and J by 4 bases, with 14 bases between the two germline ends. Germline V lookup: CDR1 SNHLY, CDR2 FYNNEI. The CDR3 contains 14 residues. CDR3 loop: CASSYSRDSYGYTF. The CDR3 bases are TGTGCCAGCAGTTACTCCAGGGATAGCTATGGCTACACCTTC.